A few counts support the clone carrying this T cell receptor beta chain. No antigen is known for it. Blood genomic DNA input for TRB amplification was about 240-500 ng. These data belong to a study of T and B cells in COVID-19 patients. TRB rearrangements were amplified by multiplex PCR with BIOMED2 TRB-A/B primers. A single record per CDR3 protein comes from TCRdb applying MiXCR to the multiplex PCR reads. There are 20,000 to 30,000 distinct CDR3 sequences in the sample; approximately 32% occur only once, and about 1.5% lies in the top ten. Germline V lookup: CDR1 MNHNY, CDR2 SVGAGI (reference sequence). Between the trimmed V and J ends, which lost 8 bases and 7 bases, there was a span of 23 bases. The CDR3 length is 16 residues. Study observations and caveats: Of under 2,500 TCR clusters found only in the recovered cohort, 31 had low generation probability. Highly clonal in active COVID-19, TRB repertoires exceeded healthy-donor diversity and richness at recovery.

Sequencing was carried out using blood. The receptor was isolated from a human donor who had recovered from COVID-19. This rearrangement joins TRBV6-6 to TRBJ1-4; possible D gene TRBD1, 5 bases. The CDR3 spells CASLRERWRGFEKLFF. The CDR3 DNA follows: TGTGCCAGCTTACGAGAGAGGTGGAGGGGTTTTGAAAAACTGTTTTTT.